This paragraph covers one T cell receptor (beta chain) sequence. There is no known antigen for this receptor. No base quality information exists; no much larger clone differs at one position. This specimen belongs to a study of shared clonotypes between healthy human individuals (dated by TCRdb to 2018 to 2021). Describing the broader study: The cohort included three men and a couple of women between 18 and 49 years of age. For each donor, CD4 naive and CD4 memory were each given three plates, CD8 naive was given two plates, and CD8 memory was given one plate. The study deeply sequenced blood TCR repertoires of several healthy adults to estimate repertoire size and the extent of clonotype sharing between individuals. Different laboratories and diverse techniques were used to prepare libraries and sequence TCR repertoires, to increase sequencing depth and limit assay-specific biases. Each donor's leukapheresis produced roughly between roughly 0.85 and 9 billion PBMCs.

The study at large found these results: Pairwise subsampling indicated that sequencing depth was expected to affect the degree of clonotype sharing among donors. Across a few donors, roughly 5.1% of naive CD4, approximately 3.6% of naive CD8, roughly 2.2% of memory CD4, and 0.4% of memory CD8 clonotypes were shared. Rarefaction of sorted-subset datasets indicated incomplete sequencing despite the large sequencing depth. Clonotypes shared by all four sorted-subset donors showed higher generation probabilities than non-shared clonotypes. Only blood was sampled, and tissue TCR repertoires likely differ from those in blood. Naive subsets generally had larger estimated clonotype richness than memory subsets did. The genetic and exposure-history diversity represented was limited by the small number of donors.

Counted from cysteine to phenylalanine, this CDR3 has 18 amino acids. The DNA shown is the 54-base CDR3, in frame from base 1. V and J are trimmed by 5 bases and 7 bases, and the gene matches miss 18 bases of the junction. For CDR1 and CDR2, the germline V gene lists SGHRS and YFSETQ. TCR CDR3 regions were amplified from genomic DNA by multiplex PCR using the deep immunoSEQ assay. Extracted genomic DNA from each cell subset was distributed evenly across all wells of several immunoSEQ 96-well plates, and each plate was treated as a replicate. For sorted subsets, roughly 0.2 ug genomic DNA, equal to some 28,000 T cell genomes, was loaded into each replicate PCR. Purified libraries were measured with a Qubit 3.0 fluorometer, size-checked on a Bioanalyzer 2100, and measured again with the KAPA Library Quantification kit. Each immunoSEQ 96-well plate was sequenced on its own single-read 150-cycle Illumina NextSeq 550 flow cell. As for the original processing: Because only junctional sequences without quality scores were contained in the immunoSEQ output, filtering matching that applied to full-length reads could not be performed. To assign V/J genes and CDR3, sequences were annotated against IMGT germline references using PyIR, a Python wrapper for IgBLAST v1.9. Reads were removed for weak V/J assignments (E-value above 1e-6), missing CDR3, stop codons, out-of-frame junctions, or ambiguous translated residues. V3J clonotypes were defined as sequences sharing an identical inferred V gene, J gene, and CDR3 amino acid sequence. Percentage overlap between repertoires was computed as shared unique clonotypes divided by the size of the smaller repertoire. RTK rarefaction, the Chao1 estimator, and Recon v2.1 estimates of unobserved clonotypes were used to assess repertoire richness. For all TCRbeta clonotypes obtained by the gDNA method from four donors, generation probabilities were computed with OLGA. TCRdb stores this immuneACCESS table with in-frame sequences only. Part of the clones is absent; in the studies checked, under half of the shortfall reflects unresolved V genes, and no reason is known for the rest. The DNA was the basis for D and trimming; V, J and clone size are from that table. Across this sample there are about 2 million clones, with roughly 94% seen only once. Jointly, the top ten make up approximately 1.2% of the sample.

CD8 naive samples were obtained by positive selection for CCR7 among CD45RO-negative cells, yielding a CD45RA+CCR7+ population from which TemRA cells were excluded. Donors were healthy HIV-negative adults with no recently reported acute infections or vaccinations. Every donor was a Caucasian adult living in Nashville, Tennessee, USA. Blood was obtained by leukapheresis, after which PBMCs were separated by Ficoll-Histopaque density gradient centrifugation and cryopreserved in liquid nitrogen vapor phase. Purity and quantity of every magnetically sorted T cell population were checked by analytical flow cytometry. From each sorted fraction, genomic DNA was isolated and quantified by UV absorbance on a Nanodrop 2000c.

Material: naive CD8+ T cells sorted from blood. Taken with the paper, the label for cell subset or site translates to: CD45RA+CCR7+. Recombination connected TRBV5-1 to TRBJ1-6; TRBD1 matches 7 bases in the middle. This TCR came from a young man in good health. The DNA sequence is given as TGCGCCAGCAGTCTCTCAGGGGGATACACAAGTGGGAATTCACCCCTCCACTTT. It specifies CASSLSGGYTSGNSPLHF.